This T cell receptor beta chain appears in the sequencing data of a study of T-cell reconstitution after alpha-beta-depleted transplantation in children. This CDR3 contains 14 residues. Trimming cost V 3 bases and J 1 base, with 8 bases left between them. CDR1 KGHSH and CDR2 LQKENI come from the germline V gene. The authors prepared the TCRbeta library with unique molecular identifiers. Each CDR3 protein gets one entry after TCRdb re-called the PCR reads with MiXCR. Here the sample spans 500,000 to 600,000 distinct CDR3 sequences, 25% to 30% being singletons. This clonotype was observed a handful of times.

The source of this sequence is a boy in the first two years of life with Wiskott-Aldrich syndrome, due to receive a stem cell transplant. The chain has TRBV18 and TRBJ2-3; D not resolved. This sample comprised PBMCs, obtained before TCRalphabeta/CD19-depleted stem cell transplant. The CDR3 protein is CASSPLDGTDTQYF. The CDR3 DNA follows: TGTGCCAGCTCACCTCTGGATGGCACAGATACGCAGTATTTT. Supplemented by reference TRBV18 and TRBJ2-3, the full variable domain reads NAGVMQNPRHLVRRRGQEARLRCSPMKGHSHVYWYRQLPEEGLKFMVYLQKENIIDESGMPKERFSAEFPKEGPSILRIQQVVRGDSAAYFCASSPLDGTDTQYFGPGTRLTVL.